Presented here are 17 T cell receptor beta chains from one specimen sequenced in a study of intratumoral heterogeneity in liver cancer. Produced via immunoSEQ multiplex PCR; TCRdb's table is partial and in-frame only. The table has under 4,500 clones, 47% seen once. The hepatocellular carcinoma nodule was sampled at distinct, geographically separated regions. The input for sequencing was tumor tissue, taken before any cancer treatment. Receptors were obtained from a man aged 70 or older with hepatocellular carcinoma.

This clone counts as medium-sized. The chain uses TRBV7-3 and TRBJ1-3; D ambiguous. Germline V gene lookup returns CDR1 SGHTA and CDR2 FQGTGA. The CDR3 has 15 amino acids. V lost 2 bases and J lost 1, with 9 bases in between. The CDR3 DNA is TGTGCCAGCAGCTTATCCGGGCAATCTGGAAACACCATATATTTT. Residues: CASSLSGQSGNTIYF.

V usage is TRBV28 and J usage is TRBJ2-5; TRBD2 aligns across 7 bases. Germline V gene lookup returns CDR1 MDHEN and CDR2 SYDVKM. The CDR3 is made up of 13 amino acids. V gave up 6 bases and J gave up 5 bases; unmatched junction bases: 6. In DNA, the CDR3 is TGTGCCAGCAGGCTCGCGGGGGATGAGACCCAGTACTTC. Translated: CASRLAGDETQYF.

The CDR3: CASSPRQGLGYEQYF. As DNA, the CDR3 is TGTGCCAGCAGCCCCAGACAGGGGTTGGGCTACGAGCAGTACTTC. The chain carries TRBV9 and TRBJ2-7; the match to TRBD1 covers 8 bases. CDR1 and CDR2 (germline): SGDLS, YYNGEE. The CDR3 runs 15 residues. Losses at the gene ends were 4 bases for V and 3 bases for J; bases not matched to a gene: 9.

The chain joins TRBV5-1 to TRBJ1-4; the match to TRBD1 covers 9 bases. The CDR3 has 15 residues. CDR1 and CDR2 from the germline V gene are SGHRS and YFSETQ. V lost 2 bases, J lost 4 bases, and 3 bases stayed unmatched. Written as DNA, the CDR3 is TGCGCCAGCAGCTTCGGGACAGGGCATAATGAAAAACTGTTTTTT. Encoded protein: CASSFGTGHNEKLFF.

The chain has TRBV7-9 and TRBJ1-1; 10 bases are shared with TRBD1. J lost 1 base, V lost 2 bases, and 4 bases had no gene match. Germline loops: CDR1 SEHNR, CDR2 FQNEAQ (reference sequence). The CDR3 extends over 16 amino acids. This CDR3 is CASSLSGTGENTEAFF. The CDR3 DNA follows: TGTGCCAGCAGCTTATCCGGGACAGGGGAGAACACTGAAGCTTTCTTT.

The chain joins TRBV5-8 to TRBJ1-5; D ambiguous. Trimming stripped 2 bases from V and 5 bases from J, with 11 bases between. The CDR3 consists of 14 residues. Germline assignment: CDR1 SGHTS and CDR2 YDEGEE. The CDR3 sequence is CASSFPAVDQPQHF. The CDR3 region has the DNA TGTGCCAGCAGCTTCCCGGCAGTGGATCAGCCCCAGCATTTT. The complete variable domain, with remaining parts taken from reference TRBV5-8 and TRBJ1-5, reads EAGVTQSPTHLIKTRGQQATLRCSPISGHTSVYWYQQALGLGLQFLLWYDEGEERNRGNFPPRFSGRQFPNYSSELNVNALELEDSALYLCASSFPAVDQPQHFGDGTRLSIL.

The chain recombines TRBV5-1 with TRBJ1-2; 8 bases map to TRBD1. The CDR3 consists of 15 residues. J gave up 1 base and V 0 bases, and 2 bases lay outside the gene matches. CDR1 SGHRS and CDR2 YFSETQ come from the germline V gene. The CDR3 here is CASSLDGQGNYGYTF. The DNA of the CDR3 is TGCGCCAGCAGCTTGGATGGACAGGGTAACTATGGCTACACCTTC.

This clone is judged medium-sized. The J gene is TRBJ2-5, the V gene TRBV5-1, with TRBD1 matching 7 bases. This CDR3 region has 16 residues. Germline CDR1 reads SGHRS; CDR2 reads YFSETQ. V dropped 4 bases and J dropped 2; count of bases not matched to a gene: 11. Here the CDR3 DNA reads TGCGCCAGCAGCCACGAATCGACAGGGCCACAAGAGACCCAGTACTTC. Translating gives CASSHESTGPQETQYF.

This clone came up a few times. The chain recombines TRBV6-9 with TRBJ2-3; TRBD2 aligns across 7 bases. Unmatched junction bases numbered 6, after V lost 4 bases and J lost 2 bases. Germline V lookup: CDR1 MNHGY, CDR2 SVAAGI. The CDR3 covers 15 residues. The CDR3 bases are TGTGCCAGCAGTTCACAAGGGACTATCACAGATACGCAGTATTTT. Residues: CASSSQGTITDTQYF.

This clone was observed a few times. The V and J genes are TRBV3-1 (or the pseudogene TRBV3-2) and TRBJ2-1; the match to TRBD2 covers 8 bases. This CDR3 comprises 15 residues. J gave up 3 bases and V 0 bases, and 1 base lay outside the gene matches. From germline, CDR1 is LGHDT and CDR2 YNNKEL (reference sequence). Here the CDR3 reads CASSQELADYNEQFF. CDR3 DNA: TGTGCCAGCAGCCAAGAACTAGCGGACTACAATGAGCAGTTCTTC.

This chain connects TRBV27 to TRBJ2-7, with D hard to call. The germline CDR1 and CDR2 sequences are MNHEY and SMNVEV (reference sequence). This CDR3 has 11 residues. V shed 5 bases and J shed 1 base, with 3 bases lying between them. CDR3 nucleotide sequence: TGTGCCAGCAGTGGGTCCTACGAGCAGTACGTC. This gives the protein CASSGSYEQYV.

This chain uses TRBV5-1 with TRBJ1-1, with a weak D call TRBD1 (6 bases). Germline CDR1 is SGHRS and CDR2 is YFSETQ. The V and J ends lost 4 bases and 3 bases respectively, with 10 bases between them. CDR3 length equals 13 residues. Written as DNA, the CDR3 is TGCGCCAGCAGCCACAGGGATTACACTGAAGCTTTCTTT. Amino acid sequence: CASSHRDYTEAFF.

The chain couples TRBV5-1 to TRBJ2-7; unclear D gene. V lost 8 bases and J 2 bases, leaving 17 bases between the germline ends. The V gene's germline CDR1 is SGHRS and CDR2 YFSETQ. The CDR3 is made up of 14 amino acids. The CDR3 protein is CASRGPIFPYEQYF. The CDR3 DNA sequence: TGCGCCAGTCGAGGACCTATCTTCCCCTACGAGCAGTACTTC.

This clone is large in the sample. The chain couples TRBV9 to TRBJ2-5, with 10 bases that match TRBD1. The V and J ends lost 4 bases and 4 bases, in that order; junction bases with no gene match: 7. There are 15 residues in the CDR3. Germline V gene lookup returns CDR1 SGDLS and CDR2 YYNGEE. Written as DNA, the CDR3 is TGTGCCAGCAGCCTTCGGGACAGGGGATTAGAGACCCAGTACTTC. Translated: CASSLRDRGLETQYF.

CDR3 sequence (DNA): TGTGCCAGCAGTTACTGCCGACTAGCGGGATGCGAGCAGTACTTC. This codes for CASSYCRLAGCEQYF. The chain has TRBV6-2 or TRBV6-3 and TRBJ2-7; TRBD2 agrees at 11 bases. V lost 1 base and J lost 6; bases outside the gene matches: 5. This CDR3 has 15 amino acids. Germline loops: CDR1 MNHEY, CDR2 SVGEGT.

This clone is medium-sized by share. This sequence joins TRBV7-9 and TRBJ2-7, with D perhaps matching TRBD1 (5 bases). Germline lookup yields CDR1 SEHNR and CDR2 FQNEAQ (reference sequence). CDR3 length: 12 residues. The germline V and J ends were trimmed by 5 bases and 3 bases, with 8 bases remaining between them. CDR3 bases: TGTGCCAGCAGCCGCAGGGTCTACGAGCAGTACTTC. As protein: CASSRRVYEQYF.

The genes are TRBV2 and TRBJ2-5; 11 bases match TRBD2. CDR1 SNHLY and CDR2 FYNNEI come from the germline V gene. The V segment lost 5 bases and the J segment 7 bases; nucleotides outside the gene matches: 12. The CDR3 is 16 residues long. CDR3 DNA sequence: TGTGCCAGCAGTCTTGGGACTAGCGGCGGAGGCGGGACCCAGTACTTC. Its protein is CASSLGTSGGGGTQYF.